The present T cell receptor beta chain was sequenced within a study of blood T cell repertoires in COVID-19. In the study overall: The study drew acute and convalescent COVID-19 samples from the United States, Italy and Spain. PBMCs, B-cell-depleted T cells, or T cells provided the cDNA or gDNA that made up the material.

Original processing methods: How many nucleated cells were present was estimated from reference gene primer amplification. Here immunoSEQ multiplex PCR was the method, and the copy in TCRdb shows in-frame clones only, minus some. V, J and clone size were drawn from that table, and D and trimming were deduced from the DNA. The table has tens of thousands of clones, 85% seen once. The CDR3 covers 15 residues. The germline V gene has CDR1 SGHTS and CDR2 YDEGEE. Trimming took 2 bases from V and 2 from J; bases not matched to a gene: 6. The chain combines TRBV5-8 with TRBJ2-7, with 8 bases aligning to TRBD1. Material: peripheral blood. The origin of this receptor is a woman in her 70s in a cohort sampled during active COVID-19. The CDR3 region has the DNA TGTGCCAGCAGCTTTATCGGGACAGGCCCCTACGAGCAGTACTTC. Translated, it gives CASSFIGTGPYEQYF.